This T cell receptor (beta chain) comes out of a study of human thymus T cells. Corrective cardiac surgery supplied the resected thymus tissue. The repertoire was sequenced with immunoSEQ multiplex PCR; TCRdb's copy has only in-frame clones and lacks some. The repertoire has about 120,000 clones, 90% to 95% of them found once; the top ten carry around 0.024%. The receptor was isolated from a boy under two years old with a congenital heart defect but otherwise immunologically healthy. Source material: thymus tissue.

The DNA for the CDR3 is TGTGCCAGCAGCACCCAGGACACTCTATCCCAGTATAGCTACACCTTC. This codes for CASSTQDTLSQYSYTF. The chain joins TRBV11-3 to TRBJ1-2, with a weak D call TRBD1 (5 bases). Germline values: CDR1 SGHNT, CDR2 YENEEA. The CDR3 is made up of 16 amino acids. V dropped 5 bases and J dropped 9 bases, with 25 bases sitting between them.